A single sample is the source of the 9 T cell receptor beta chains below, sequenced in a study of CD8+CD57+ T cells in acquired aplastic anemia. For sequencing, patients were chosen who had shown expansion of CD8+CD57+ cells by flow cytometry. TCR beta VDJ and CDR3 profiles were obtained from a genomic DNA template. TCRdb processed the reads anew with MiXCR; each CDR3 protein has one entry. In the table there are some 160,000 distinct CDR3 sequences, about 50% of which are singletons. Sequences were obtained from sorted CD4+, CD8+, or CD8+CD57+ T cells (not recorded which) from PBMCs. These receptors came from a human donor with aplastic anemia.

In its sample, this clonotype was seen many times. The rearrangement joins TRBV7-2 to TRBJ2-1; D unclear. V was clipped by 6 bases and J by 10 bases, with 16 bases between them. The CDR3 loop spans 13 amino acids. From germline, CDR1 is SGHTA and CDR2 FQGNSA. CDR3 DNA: TGTGCCAGCAGTTGGGTTACCTCTTCAGAGCAGTTCTTC. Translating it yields CASSWVTSSEQFF.

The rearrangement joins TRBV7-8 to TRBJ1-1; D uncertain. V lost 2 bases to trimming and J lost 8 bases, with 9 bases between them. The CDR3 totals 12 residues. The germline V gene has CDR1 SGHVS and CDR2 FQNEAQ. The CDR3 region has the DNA TGTGCCAGCAGCTTATTCAGGTGGGAAGCTTTCTTT. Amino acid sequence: CASSLFRWEAFF.

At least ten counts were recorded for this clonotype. The CDR3: CASSFEGGQETQYF. CDR3 DNA sequence: TGTGCCAGCAGCTTCGAGGGGGGCCAAGAGACCCAGTACTTC. This sequence joins TRBV5-6 and TRBJ2-5, with D tentatively TRBD1 or TRBD2 (6 bases each). The germline CDR1 and CDR2 sequences are SGHDT and YYEEEE. CDR3 size: 14 residues. With 2 bases removed from V and 1 base from J, the gap between germline ends came to 9 bases.

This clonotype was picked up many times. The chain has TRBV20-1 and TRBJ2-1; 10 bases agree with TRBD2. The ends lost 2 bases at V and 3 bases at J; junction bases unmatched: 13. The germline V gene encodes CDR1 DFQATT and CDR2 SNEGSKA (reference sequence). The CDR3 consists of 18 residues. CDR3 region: CSARISGRASGSYNEQFF. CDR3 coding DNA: TGCAGTGCTAGAATTTCCGGGAGGGCTAGCGGGAGCTACAATGAGCAGTTCTTC.

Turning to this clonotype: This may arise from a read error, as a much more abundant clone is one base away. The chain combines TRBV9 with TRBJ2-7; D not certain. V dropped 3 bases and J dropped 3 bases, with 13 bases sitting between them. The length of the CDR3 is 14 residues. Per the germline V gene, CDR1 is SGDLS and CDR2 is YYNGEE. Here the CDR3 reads CASSAGDFFYEQYF. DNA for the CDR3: TGTGCCAGCAGCGCAGGCGATTTCTTCTACGAGCAGTACTTC.

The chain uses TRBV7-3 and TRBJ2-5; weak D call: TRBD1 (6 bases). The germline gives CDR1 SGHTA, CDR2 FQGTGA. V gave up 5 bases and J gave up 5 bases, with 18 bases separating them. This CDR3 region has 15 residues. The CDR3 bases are TGTGCCAGCAGCCTACGTACAGGGCAGGAGGAGACCCAGTACTTC. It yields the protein CASSLRTGQEETQYF.

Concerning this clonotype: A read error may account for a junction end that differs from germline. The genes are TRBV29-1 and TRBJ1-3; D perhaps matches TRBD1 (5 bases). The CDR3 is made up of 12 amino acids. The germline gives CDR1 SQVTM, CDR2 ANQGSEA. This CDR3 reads CGVGTSGNTIYF. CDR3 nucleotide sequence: TGCGGCGTAGGGACCTCTGGAAACACCATATATTTT.

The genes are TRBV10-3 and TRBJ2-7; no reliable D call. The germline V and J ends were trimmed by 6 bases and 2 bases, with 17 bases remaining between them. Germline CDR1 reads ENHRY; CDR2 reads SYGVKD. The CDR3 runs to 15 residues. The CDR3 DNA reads TGTGCCATCAGCGAGGTACAGCTTTCCCCCTACGAGCAGTACTTC. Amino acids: CAISEVQLSPYEQYF.

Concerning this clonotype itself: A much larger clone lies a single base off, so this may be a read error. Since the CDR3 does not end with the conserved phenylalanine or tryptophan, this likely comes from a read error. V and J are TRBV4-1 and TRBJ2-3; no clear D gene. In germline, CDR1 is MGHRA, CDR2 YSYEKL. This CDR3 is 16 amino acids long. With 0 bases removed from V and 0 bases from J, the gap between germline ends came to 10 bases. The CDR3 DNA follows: TGCGCCAGCAGCCAAGATGGGCCGGGTAGCACAGATACGCAGTATTCT. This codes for CASSQDGPGSTDTQYS.